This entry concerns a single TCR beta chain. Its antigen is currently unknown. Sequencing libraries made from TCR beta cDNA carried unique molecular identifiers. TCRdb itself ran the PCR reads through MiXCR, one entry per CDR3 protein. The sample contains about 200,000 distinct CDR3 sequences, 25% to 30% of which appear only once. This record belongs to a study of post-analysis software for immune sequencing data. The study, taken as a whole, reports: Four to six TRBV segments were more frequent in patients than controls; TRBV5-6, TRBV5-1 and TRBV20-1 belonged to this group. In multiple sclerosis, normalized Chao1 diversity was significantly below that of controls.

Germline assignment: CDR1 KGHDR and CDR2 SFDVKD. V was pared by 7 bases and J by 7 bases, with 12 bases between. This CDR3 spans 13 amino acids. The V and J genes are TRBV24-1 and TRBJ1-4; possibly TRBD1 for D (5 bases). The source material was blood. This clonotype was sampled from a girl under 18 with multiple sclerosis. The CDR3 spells CATSPRGGEKLFF. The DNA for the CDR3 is TGTGCCACCAGCCCCCGGGGGGGTGAAAAACTGTTTTTT.